This is a list of T cell receptor beta chains from one sample in a study of blood T cells in healthy people across ages. TCRdb processed the 5' RACE reads anew with MiXCR; each CDR3 protein has one entry. The data show roughly 650,000 distinct CDR3 sequences, roughly 30% seen once. Sequencing was done on a sample of blood. Source of these receptors: a woman of 80 years or more in good health. Each CDR3 is given with its conserved first and last residue. D genes are given only for firm matches. Rows may omit the clone size; those that give it use once, few, many or a size class.

CDR3 protein: CASSFLARNGKETQYF; CDR3 DNA: TGTGCCAGCAGTTTTCTCGCGCGGAACGGGAAAGAGACCCAGTACTTC; clone size: few; V gene: TRBV28; J gene: TRBJ2-5; D gene: -
CDR3 protein: CASSKLVGGQVTETQYF; CDR3 DNA: TGTGCCAGCAGCAAACTGGTGGGGGGGCAGGTTACAGAGACCCAGTACTTC; clone size: many; V gene: TRBV4-2; J gene: TRBJ2-5; D gene: -
CDR3 protein: CASSYEGGNTGELFF; CDR3 DNA: TGTGCCAGCAGTTACGAGGGGGGCAACACCGGGGAGCTGTTTTTT; clone size: -; V gene: TRBV6-5; J gene: TRBJ2-2; D gene: -
CDR3 protein: CASKGYAGEGNEQFF; CDR3 DNA: TGTGCCAGTAAGGGTTACGCAGGGGAGGGCAATGAGCAGTTCTTC; clone size: few; V gene: TRBV19; J gene: TRBJ2-1; D gene: -
CDR3 protein: CASSPGQVPYEQYF; CDR3 DNA: TGCGCCAGCAGCCCGGGACAGGTACCTTACGAGCAGTACTTC; clone size: -; V gene: TRBV5-1; J gene: TRBJ2-7; D gene: TRBD1
CDR3 protein: CGARDTAQGNSPLHF; CDR3 DNA: TGCGGTGCTAGAGACACGGCCCAAGGGAATTCACCCCTCCACTTT; clone size: -; V gene: TRBV20-1; J gene: TRBJ1-6; D gene: -
CDR3 protein: CASSYHTGERFF; CDR3 DNA: TGTGCCAGCAGTTATCACACCGGGGAGCGGTTTTTT; clone size: -; V gene: TRBV2; J gene: TRBJ2-2; D gene: -
CDR3 protein: CASSLARTHSSEYGYTF; CDR3 DNA: TGTGCCAGCAGTTTAGCGCGAACCCATTCATCTGAGTATGGCTACACCTTC; clone size: -; V gene: TRBV12-3/TRBV12-4; J gene: TRBJ1-2; D gene: -
CDR3 protein: CASSLEGHEQYF; CDR3 DNA: TGTGCCAGCAGCTTAGAGGGCCACGAGCAGTACTTC; clone size: -; V gene: TRBV7-9; J gene: TRBJ2-7; D gene: -
CDR3 protein: CASSPGGIYGYTF; CDR3 DNA: TGTGCCAGCAGCCCAGGGGGTATCTATGGCTACACCTTC; clone size: many; V gene: TRBV27; J gene: TRBJ1-2; D gene: TRBD1
CDR3 protein: CASSAGWHGGSSGANVLTF; CDR3 DNA: TGTGCCAGCAGTGCGGGATGGCACGGGGGAAGCTCTGGGGCCAACGTCCTGACTTTC; clone size: -; V gene: TRBV2; J gene: TRBJ2-6; D gene: -
CDR3 protein: CASRLLQGGREKLFF; CDR3 DNA: TGTGCCAGCAGACTCCTCCAGGGAGGGCGAGAAAAACTGTTTTTT; clone size: few; V gene: TRBV2; J gene: TRBJ1-4; D gene: -
CDR3 protein: CASSLAQGLSTGELFF; CDR3 DNA: TGTGCCAGCAGCTTAGCCCAGGGGTTGTCCACCGGGGAGCTGTTTTTT; clone size: few; V gene: TRBV7-8; J gene: TRBJ2-2; D gene: -
CDR3 protein: CASSRDRQAPRHGYTF; CDR3 DNA: TGTGCCAGCAGCCGGGACAGACAGGCTCCAAGGCATGGCTACACCTTC; clone size: few; V gene: TRBV4-2; J gene: TRBJ1-2; D gene: TRBD1
CDR3 protein: CASSYSTGRLDEQYF; CDR3 DNA: TGTGCCAGCAGTTACTCGACAGGGCGCCTGGACGAGCAGTACTTC; clone size: many; V gene: TRBV6-2/TRBV6-3; J gene: TRBJ2-7; D gene: TRBD1
CDR3 protein: CASSYSETGFNYGYTF; CDR3 DNA: TGTGCCAGCAGTTACTCCGAGACGGGATTCAACTATGGCTACACCTTC; clone size: -; V gene: TRBV6-5; J gene: TRBJ1-2; D gene: -
CDR3 protein: CASSVQTGGQETQYF; CDR3 DNA: TGTGCCAGCAGCGTGCAGACAGGGGGCCAAGAGACCCAGTACTTC; clone size: many; V gene: TRBV9; J gene: TRBJ2-5; D gene: TRBD1
CDR3 protein: CASSLEAGGGYEQYF; CDR3 DNA: TGTGCCAGCAGCTTGGAGGCAGGGGGAGGCTACGAGCAGTACTTC; clone size: many; V gene: TRBV5-5; J gene: TRBJ2-7; D gene: -
CDR3 protein: CSASGAGGLDTQYF; CDR3 DNA: TGCAGTGCTAGCGGAGCGGGGGGGCTGGATACGCAGTATTTT; clone size: many; V gene: TRBV20-1; J gene: TRBJ2-3; D gene: TRBD2
CDR3 protein: CASSLSGQGGSPLHF; CDR3 DNA: TGTGCCAGCAGCTTATCGGGACAGGGAGGTTCACCCCTCCACTTT; clone size: many; V gene: TRBV7-2; J gene: TRBJ1-6; D gene: TRBD1
CDR3 protein: CASSFFWRGASTDTQYF; CDR3 DNA: TGTGCCAGCAGCTTCTTCTGGCGGGGGGCTAGCACAGATACGCAGTATTTT; clone size: many; V gene: TRBV11-2; J gene: TRBJ2-3; D gene: TRBD2
CDR3 protein: CASSLSYRQRNTEAFF; CDR3 DNA: TGTGCCAGCAGTTTATCGTACAGACAACGTAACACTGAAGCTTTCTTT; clone size: few; V gene: TRBV27; J gene: TRBJ1-1; D gene: -
CDR3 protein: CSARAVGGMTEAFF; CDR3 DNA: TGCAGTGCTAGAGCGGTCGGGGGGATGACTGAAGCTTTCTTT; clone size: -; V gene: TRBV20-1; J gene: TRBJ1-1; D gene: -
CDR3 protein: CASSRDRDYEQYF; CDR3 DNA: TGCGCCAGCAGCCGGGACAGGGACTACGAGCAGTACTTC; clone size: many; V gene: TRBV5-1; J gene: TRBJ2-7; D gene: TRBD1
CDR3 protein: CASSQDWAGDLYNEQFF; CDR3 DNA: TGTGCCAGCAGCCAAGACTGGGCGGGGGACTTGTACAATGAGCAGTTCTTC; clone size: many; V gene: TRBV4-2; J gene: TRBJ2-1; D gene: TRBD2
CDR3 protein: CSADMNTGELFF; CDR3 DNA: TGCAGTGCCGACATGAACACCGGGGAGCTGTTTTTT; clone size: -; V gene: TRBV20-1; J gene: TRBJ2-2; D gene: -
CDR3 protein: CASSPGSSNYGYTF; CDR3 DNA: TGTGCCAGCAGCCCGGGTTCTTCTAACTATGGCTACACCTTC; clone size: -; V gene: TRBV7-2; J gene: TRBJ1-2; D gene: -
CDR3 protein: CASSQLVGAYNEQFF; CDR3 DNA: TGTGCCAGCAGCCAACTGGTTGGGGCCTACAATGAGCAGTTCTTC; clone size: -; V gene: TRBV9; J gene: TRBJ2-1; D gene: -
CDR3 protein: CASYTSPQETQYF; CDR3 DNA: TGTGCCAGCTATACTAGCCCACAAGAGACCCAGTACTTC; clone size: many; V gene: TRBV5-6; J gene: TRBJ2-5; D gene: -
CDR3 protein: CASSPPGLANFYEQYF; CDR3 DNA: TGTGCCAGCAGTCCCCCGGGACTAGCCAATTTCTACGAGCAGTACTTC; clone size: many; V gene: TRBV28; J gene: TRBJ2-7; D gene: TRBD2
CDR3 protein: CSARESGYTF; CDR3 DNA: TGCAGTGCTAGAGAATCGGGCTACACCTTC; clone size: -; V gene: TRBV20-1; J gene: TRBJ1-2; D gene: -
CDR3 protein: CASSFLAGSQETQYF; CDR3 DNA: TGTGCCAGCAGCTTTCTAGCGGGGAGCCAAGAGACCCAGTACTTC; clone size: few; V gene: TRBV11-2; J gene: TRBJ2-5; D gene: TRBD2
CDR3 protein: CSAFGQPNTGELFF; CDR3 DNA: TGCAGTGCTTTCGGACAGCCCAACACCGGGGAGCTGTTTTTT; clone size: few; V gene: TRBV20-1; J gene: TRBJ2-2; D gene: -
CDR3 protein: CASSQAAGVSSGANVLTF; CDR3 DNA: TGTGCCAGCAGCCAAGCGGCTGGGGTCAGCTCTGGGGCCAACGTCCTGACTTTC; clone size: -; V gene: TRBV3-1; J gene: TRBJ2-6; D gene: -
CDR3 protein: CASSGPGLAYEQYF; CDR3 DNA: TGTGCCAGCAGTGGACCGGGACTAGCCTACGAGCAGTACTTC; clone size: many; V gene: TRBV6-1; J gene: TRBJ2-7; D gene: TRBD2
CDR3 protein: CSARSTSGGPDTQYF; CDR3 DNA: TGCAGTGCTAGGTCGACTAGCGGGGGCCCAGATACGCAGTATTTT; clone size: many; V gene: TRBV20-1; J gene: TRBJ2-3; D gene: TRBD2
CDR3 protein: CASSLNSGGDEQFF; CDR3 DNA: TGTGCCAGCAGCCTAAATAGCGGGGGGGATGAGCAGTTCTTC; clone size: -; V gene: TRBV12-3/TRBV12-4; J gene: TRBJ2-1; D gene: TRBD2
CDR3 protein: CATPGGSPYEQYF; CDR3 DNA: TGTGCCACCCCTGGCGGCAGCCCCTACGAGCAGTACTTC; clone size: few; V gene: TRBV15; J gene: TRBJ2-7; D gene: -
CDR3 protein: CASSLSRTPPYNEQFF; CDR3 DNA: TGTGCCAGCAGTTTAAGTCGGACACCCCCCTACAATGAGCAGTTCTTC; clone size: many; V gene: TRBV27; J gene: TRBJ2-1; D gene: -
CDR3 protein: CASSISGTGVYGETQYF; CDR3 DNA: TGTGCCAGCAGCATCTCGGGGACAGGGGTTTACGGAGAGACCCAGTACTTC; clone size: many; V gene: TRBV7-2; J gene: TRBJ2-5; D gene: TRBD1
CDR3 protein: CASRSSIGANEKLFF; CDR3 DNA: TGTGCCAGCAGATCTTCGATAGGGGCTAATGAAAAACTGTTTTTT; clone size: -; V gene: TRBV6-5; J gene: TRBJ1-4; D gene: -
CDR3 protein: CASIGYSNQPQHF; CDR3 DNA: TGTGCCAGCATAGGCTATAGCAATCAGCCCCAGCATTTT; clone size: once; V gene: TRBV2; J gene: TRBJ1-5; D gene: -
CDR3 protein: CSARGQWAFLYEQYF; CDR3 DNA: TGCAGTGCTAGAGGACAGTGGGCATTCCTCTACGAGCAGTACTTC; clone size: few; V gene: TRBV20-1; J gene: TRBJ2-7; D gene: -
CDR3 protein: CASSETGGGTGELFF; CDR3 DNA: TGTGCCAGCAGCGAGACAGGGGGCGGGACCGGGGAGCTGTTTTTT; clone size: -; V gene: TRBV7-7; J gene: TRBJ2-2; D gene: TRBD1